One and the same sample provided the 25 T cell receptor beta chains below, sequenced in a study of T cell changes during pregnancy in multiple sclerosis. TCRdb's copy holds only in-frame clones and misses some; the assay was immunoSEQ multiplex PCR. The sample carries about 51,000 clones, 94% recorded once. Sequenced material: CD4+ T cells from peripheral blood mononuclear cells, taken in the second trimester of pregnancy. The receptors derive from a female donor with multiple sclerosis, enrolled in a pregnancy study.

The V gene is TRBV19, the J gene TRBJ1-5; TRBD1 matches at 9 bases. The germline V gene has CDR1 LNHDA and CDR2 SQIVND (reference sequence). Trimming at V came to 6 bases and at J to 5 bases, leaving 2 bases not matched to a gene. This CDR3 region has 13 residues. This CDR3 reads CASRTGGYQPQHF. For the CDR3, the DNA is TGTGCCAGTAGGACAGGGGGATATCAGCCCCAGCATTTT. The full variable domain, completed using reference TRBV19 and TRBJ1-5, is DGGITQSPKYLFRKEGQNVTLSCEQNLNHDAMYWYRQDPGQGLRLIYYSQIVNDFQKGDIAEGYSVSREKKESFPLTVTSAQKNPTAFYLCASRTGGYQPQHFGDGTRLSIL.

The J gene is TRBJ1-1, the V gene TRBV9; D remains unclear. The CDR3 has 14 amino acids. With 3 bases removed from V and 10 bases from J, the gap between germline ends came to 19 bases. Germline-derived CDR1 and CDR2 are SGDLS and YYNGEE. The CDR3 nucleotides are TGTGCCAGCAGCGCCCCCATGGGAGGAACTTCAGCTTTCTTT. Its translation is CASSAPMGGTSAFF.

V and J are TRBV25-1 and TRBJ2-7; 7 nucleotides match TRBD1. The V gene's germline CDR1 is MGHDK and CDR2 SYGVNS. This CDR3 region has 15 residues. V dropped 3 bases and J dropped 2; count of bases not matched to a gene: 7. As DNA, the CDR3 is TGTGCCAGCAGTGACCCGAGACAGGGCCCCTACGAGCAGTACTTC. Translation gives CASSDPRQGPYEQYF.

Turning to this clone: The sample carries other DNA sequences with the same CDR3. The chain joins TRBV6-1 to TRBJ2-5; TRBD1 matches at 8 bases. Germline V lookup: CDR1 MNHNS, CDR2 SASEGT. The length of the CDR3 is 19 residues. V lost 1 base, J lost 5 bases, and 18 bases stayed unmatched. CDR3: CASSEEHLRTGKRGETQYF. The CDR3 DNA reads as TGTGCCAGCAGTGAAGAACACCTCCGGACAGGGAAAAGAGGGGAGACCCAGTACTTC.

This sequence joins TRBV27 and TRBJ2-2; 7 nucleotides align to TRBD1. After removal of 3 bases from V and 0 bases from J, the junction contained 4 bases not matched to a gene. The germline CDR1 and CDR2 sequences are MNHEY and SMNVEV (reference sequence). The CDR3 runs 16 residues. The chain's CDR3 is CASSLTGRTNTGELFF. The CDR3 DNA follows: TGTGCCAGCAGTTTGACAGGGCGGACGAACACCGGGGAGCTGTTTTTT.

V usage is TRBV18 and J usage is TRBJ1-4; TRBD1 aligns across 7 bases. Germline V gene lookup returns CDR1 KGHSH and CDR2 LQKENI. The length of the CDR3 is 15 residues. V lost 0 bases, J lost 8 bases, and 6 bases stayed unmatched. The CDR3 protein is CASSPPGRGNEKLFF. The CDR3 nucleotides read TGTGCCAGCTCACCACCCGGCAGGGGGAACGAAAAACTGTTTTTT. Full variable domain (remainder filled in from reference TRBV18 and TRBJ1-4): NAGVMQNPRHLVRRRGQEARLRCSPMKGHSHVYWYRQLPEEGLKFMVYLQKENIIDESGMPKERFSAEFPKEGPSILRIQQVVRGDSAAYFCASSPPGRGNEKLFFGSGTQLSVL.

The chain has TRBV19 and TRBJ1-2; 12 nucleotides match TRBD1. V was pared by 4 bases and J by 6 bases, with 12 bases of the junction left unmatched. Germline-derived CDR1 and CDR2 are LNHDA and SQIVND (reference sequence). The CDR3 has 17 amino acids. CDR3 nucleotides: TGTGCCAGTAGTAAAGCCGGGACAGGGGGCATTGAAAATGGCTACACCTTC. Amino acid sequence: CASSKAGTGGIENGYTF.

The chain carries TRBV9 and TRBJ1-2; 7 nucleotides agree with TRBD1. V dropped 4 bases and J dropped 1; count of bases not matched to a gene: 10. CDR1 and CDR2 (germline): SGDLS, YYNGEE. CDR3 length equals 16 residues. CDR3 protein: CASSPATGTFNYGYTF. CDR3 coding DNA: TGTGCCAGCAGCCCAGCGACAGGGACCTTTAACTATGGCTACACCTTC.

The chain carries TRBV5-1 and TRBJ2-1, with 11 bases matching TRBD1. CDR3 length equals 16 residues. With 4 bases clipped from V and 6 bases from J, the junction kept 9 bases outside the gene matches. The germline V gene encodes CDR1 SGHRS and CDR2 YFSETQ. The CDR3, as DNA: TGCGCCAGCAGCCCACGGACAGGGGGCGTCGGCAATGAGCAGTTCTTC. Its protein is CASSPRTGGVGNEQFF.

The chain couples TRBV2 to TRBJ2-5; TRBD2 agrees at 11 bases. V was pared by 9 bases and J by 5 bases, with 14 bases of the junction left unmatched. Per germline, CDR1 SNHLY and CDR2 FYNNEI. CDR3 length: 16 residues. The CDR3 DNA is TGTGCCAGGACAGGGGGTACTAGCGGGGGAGATGAGACCCAGTACTTC. Amino acid sequence: CARTGGTSGGDETQYF.

V and J are TRBV29-1 and TRBJ2-1, with a possible D match to TRBD2 (6 bases). The CDR3 contains 13 residues. The germline V gene has CDR1 SQVTM and CDR2 ANQGSEA. V lost 7 bases to trimming and J lost 1 base, with 11 bases between them. CDR3 DNA sequence: TGCAGCGGCGGGACTCAATCCTACAATGAGCAGTTCTTC. Amino acids: CSGGTQSYNEQFF.

V gene TRBV6-5 combines with J gene TRBJ1-1, with a possible D match to TRBD1 (6 bases). V lost 7 bases and J lost 8, with 17 bases in between. CDR1 and CDR2 (germline): MNHEY, SVGAGI. The CDR3 loop spans 13 amino acids. Written as DNA, the CDR3 is TGTGCCAGCAAGGTCGGGTGGGGGGGCGAAGCTTTCTTT. Protein: CASKVGWGGEAFF.

This rearrangement joins TRBV11-3 to TRBJ1-4; possible D gene TRBD1, 6 bases. There are 15 residues in the CDR3. V dropped 1 base and J dropped 6 bases, with 12 bases sitting between them. Germline V gene sequence: CDR1 SGHNT, CDR2 YENEEA. CDR3 coding DNA: TGTGCCAGCAGCTTAGGCTCGGGGGGCGATGAAAAACTGTTTTTT. The encoded protein is CASSLGSGGDEKLFF.

V and J are TRBV6-5 and TRBJ1-2; D remains unclear. The CDR3 has 13 residues. The germline gives CDR1 MNHEY, CDR2 SVGAGI. Trimming left V 2 bases short and J 6 bases short, with 10 bases between. CDR3 sequence: CASSYLESNGYTF. The CDR3 DNA sequence: TGTGCCAGCAGTTACCTCGAATCTAATGGCTACACCTTC.

The chain uses TRBV12-5 and TRBJ1-1; D not resolved. Germline-derived CDR1 and CDR2 are LGHNT and FRNRAP. Trimming removed 5 bases at V and 1 base at J, with 17 bases between. This CDR3 region has 16 residues. The CDR3 here is CASGPTPRGTNTEAFF. The CDR3 DNA is TGTGCTAGTGGTCCAACTCCCCGGGGAACGAACACTGAAGCTTTCTTT.

This chain links TRBV5-4 with TRBJ1-1, with a possible D match to TRBD1 (5 bases). Trimming shortened V by 0 bases and J by 2 bases, and 11 bases separated the two germline ends. CDR3 length equals 15 residues. Germline lookup yields CDR1 SGHNT and CDR2 YYREEE (reference sequence). In DNA, the CDR3 is TGTGCCAGCAGCTTGGAACAGGCGCGTAACACTGAAGCTTTCTTT. Residues: CASSLEQARNTEAFF.

This chain joins TRBV30 and TRBJ2-3; tentatively, D is TRBD1 (5 bases). This CDR3 has 14 amino acids. Trimming stripped 8 bases from V and 2 bases from J, with 17 bases between. CDR1 is GTSNPN, CDR2 SVGIG, per germline (reference sequence). CDR3 sequence: CAHRPEGVTDTQYF. The CDR3 bases are TGTGCCCACCGTCCGGAAGGGGTCACAGATACGCAGTATTTT.

This sequence joins TRBV5-1 and TRBJ2-5; a weak D match, TRBD2 (5 bases). Trimming cost V 0 bases and J 1 base, with 16 bases left between them. Germline V lookup: CDR1 SGHRS, CDR2 YFSETQ. CDR3 length: 17 residues. CDR3 loop: CASSLVGSARGQETQYF. The CDR3 DNA is TGCGCCAGCAGCTTGGTAGGGTCCGCTCGGGGCCAAGAGACCCAGTACTTC.

DNA for the CDR3: TGTGCCAGCGGGCAGGGAATAGCAGATACGCAGTATTTT. Translation: CASGQGIADTQYF. The rearrangement links TRBV2 to TRBJ2-3; D is possibly TRBD1 (5 bases). CDR1 and CDR2 (germline): SNHLY, FYNNEI. The ends were cut back, 8 bases at V and 4 bases at J, with 13 bases in the middle. CDR3 length: 13 residues.

The chain has TRBV27 and TRBJ2-5, with D possibly TRBD2 on 6 matching bases. This CDR3 spans 12 amino acids. Germline-derived CDR1 and CDR2 are MNHEY and SMNVEV (reference sequence). V lost 4 bases and J 5 bases, leaving 8 bases between the germline ends. The CDR3 sequence is CASSSSAETQYF. The CDR3 bases are TGTGCCAGCAGTTCTAGCGCGGAGACCCAGTACTTC.

The gene calls are TRBV19 and TRBJ1-2; D is possibly TRBD1 (6 bases). CDR1 and CDR2 from the germline V gene are LNHDA and SQIVND (reference sequence). Trimming stripped 6 bases from V and 9 bases from J, with 14 bases between. The CDR3 has 12 amino acids. The CDR3 region has the DNA TGTGCCAGTAGCATCCTGACAGGACGCTACACCTTC. This codes for CASSILTGRYTF.

This chain connects TRBV6-5 to TRBJ1-2; TRBD1 matches at 9 bases. This CDR3 region has 14 residues. Germline V gene data show CDR1 as MNHEY and CDR2 as SVGAGI. The V segment lost 4 bases and the J segment 5 bases; nucleotides outside the gene matches: 5. CDR3 in amino acids: CASSLDRGPYGYTF. The CDR3 DNA follows: TGTGCCAGCAGTTTGGACAGGGGACCGTATGGCTACACCTTC.

CDR3 region: CASSFGQSNQPQHF. The CDR3 DNA reads as TGTGCCAGCAGCTTTGGACAGAGCAATCAGCCCCAGCATTTT. This chain joins TRBV7-9 and TRBJ1-5, with D possibly matching TRBD1 (6 bases). V shed 3 bases and J shed 1 base, with 7 bases lying between them. Germline values: CDR1 SEHNR, CDR2 FQNEAQ (reference sequence). The CDR3 extends over 14 amino acids.

This chain links TRBV18 with TRBJ2-5; TRBD1 is a possible D gene (6 bases). V dropped 1 base and J dropped 2 bases, with 14 bases sitting between them. The CDR3 extends over 16 amino acids. From germline, CDR1 is KGHSH and CDR2 LQKENI. CDR3 nucleotides: TGTGCCAGCTCACCACTGACGGGACACACACAAGAGACCCAGTACTTC. Translation gives CASSPLTGHTQETQYF. Combining the CDR3 with reference TRBV18 and TRBJ2-5 gives the whole variable domain NAGVMQNPRHLVRRRGQEARLRCSPMKGHSHVYWYRQLPEEGLKFMVYLQKENIIDESGMPKERFSAEFPKEGPSILRIQQVVRGDSAAYFCASSPLTGHTQETQYFGPGTRLLVL.

The chain joins TRBV18 to TRBJ1-2, with D possibly TRBD1 on 5 matching bases. CDR3 length: 13 amino acids. The germline V gene has CDR1 KGHSH and CDR2 LQKENI. Trimming took off 8 bases at V and 2 bases at J, with 12 bases between the two ends. The CDR3 here is CASAPGANYGYTF. CDR3 DNA sequence: TGTGCCAGCGCGCCTGGGGCGAACTATGGCTACACCTTC.